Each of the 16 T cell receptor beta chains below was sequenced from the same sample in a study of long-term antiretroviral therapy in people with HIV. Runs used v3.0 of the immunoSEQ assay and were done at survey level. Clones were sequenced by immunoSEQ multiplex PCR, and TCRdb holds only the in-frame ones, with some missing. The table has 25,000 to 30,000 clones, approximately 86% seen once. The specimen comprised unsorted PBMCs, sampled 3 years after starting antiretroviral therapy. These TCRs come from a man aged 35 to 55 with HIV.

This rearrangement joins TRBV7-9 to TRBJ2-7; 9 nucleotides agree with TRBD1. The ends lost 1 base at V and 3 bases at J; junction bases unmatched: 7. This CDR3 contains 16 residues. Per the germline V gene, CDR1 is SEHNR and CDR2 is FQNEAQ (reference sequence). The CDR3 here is CASSLVPDRGVYEQYF. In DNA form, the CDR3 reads TGTGCCAGCAGCTTAGTTCCAGACAGGGGGGTCTACGAGCAGTACTTC.

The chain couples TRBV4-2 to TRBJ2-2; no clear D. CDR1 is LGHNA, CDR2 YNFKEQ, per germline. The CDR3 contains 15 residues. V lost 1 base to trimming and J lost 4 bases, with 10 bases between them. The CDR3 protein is CASSQGLATTGELFF. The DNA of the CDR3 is TGTGCCAGCAGCCAAGGTCTTGCCACCACCGGGGAGCTGTTTTTT.

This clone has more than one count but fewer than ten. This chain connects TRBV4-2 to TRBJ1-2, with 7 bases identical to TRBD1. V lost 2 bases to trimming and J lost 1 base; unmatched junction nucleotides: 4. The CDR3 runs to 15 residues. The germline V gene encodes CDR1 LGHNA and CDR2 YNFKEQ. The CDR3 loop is CASSQYRQGNYGYTF. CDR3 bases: TGTGCCAGCAGCCAATACCGACAGGGTAACTATGGCTACACCTTC.

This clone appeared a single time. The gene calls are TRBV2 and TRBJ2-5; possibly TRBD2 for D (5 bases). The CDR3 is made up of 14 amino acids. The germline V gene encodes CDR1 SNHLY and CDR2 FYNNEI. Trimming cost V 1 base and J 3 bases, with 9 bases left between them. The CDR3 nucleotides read TGTGCCAGCAGTGAAGGTCCAGCGGAAGAGACCCAGTACTTC. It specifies CASSEGPAEETQYF.

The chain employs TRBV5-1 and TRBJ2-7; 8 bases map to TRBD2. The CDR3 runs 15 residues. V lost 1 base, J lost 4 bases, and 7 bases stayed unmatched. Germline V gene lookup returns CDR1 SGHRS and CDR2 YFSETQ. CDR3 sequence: CASSLSGTRSYEQYF. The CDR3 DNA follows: TGCGCCAGCAGCTTGTCAGGGACTAGAAGTTACGAGCAGTACTTC.

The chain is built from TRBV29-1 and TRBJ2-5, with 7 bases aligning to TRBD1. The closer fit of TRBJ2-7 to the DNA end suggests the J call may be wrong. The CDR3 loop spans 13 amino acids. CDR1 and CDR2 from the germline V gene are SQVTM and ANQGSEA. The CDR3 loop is CSVADRRIYEQYF. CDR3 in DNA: TGCAGCGTCGCGGACAGGCGCATCTACGAGCAGTACTTC.

CDR3 loop: CASSPRTYNEQFF. The CDR3 bases are TGTGCCAGCAGCCCTCGGACATACAATGAGCAGTTCTTC. This chain connects TRBV5-5 to TRBJ2-1; D is possibly TRBD1 (5 bases). Germline V gene data show CDR1 as SGHKS and CDR2 as YYEKEE (reference sequence). The CDR3 is made up of 13 amino acids. Trimming shortened V by 4 bases and J by 4 bases, and 9 bases separated the two germline ends.

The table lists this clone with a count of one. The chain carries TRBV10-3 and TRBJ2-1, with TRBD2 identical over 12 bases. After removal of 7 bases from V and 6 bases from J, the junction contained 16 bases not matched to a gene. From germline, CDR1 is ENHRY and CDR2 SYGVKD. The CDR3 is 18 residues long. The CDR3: CAITLKPGLAGPGNEQFF. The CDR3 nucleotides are TGTGCCATCACCCTTAAACCGGGACTAGCGGGCCCGGGCAATGAGCAGTTCTTC.

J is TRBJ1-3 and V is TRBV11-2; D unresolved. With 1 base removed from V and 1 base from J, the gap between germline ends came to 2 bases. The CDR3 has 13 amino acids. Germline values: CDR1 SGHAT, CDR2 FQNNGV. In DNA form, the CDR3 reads TGTGCCAGCAGCTTAGCGTCTGGAAACACCATATATTTT. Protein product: CASSLASGNTIYF. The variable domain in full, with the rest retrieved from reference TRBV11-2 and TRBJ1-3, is EAGVAQSPRYKIIEKRQSVAFWCNPISGHATLYWYQQILGQGPKLLIQFQNNGVVDDSQLPKDRFSAERLKGVDSTLKIQPAKLEDSAVYLCASSLASGNTIYFGEGSWLTVV.

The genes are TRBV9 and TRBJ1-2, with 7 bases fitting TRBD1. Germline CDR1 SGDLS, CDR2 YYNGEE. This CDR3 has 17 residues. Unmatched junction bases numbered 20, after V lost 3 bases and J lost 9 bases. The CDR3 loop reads CASSAERPQGPAASYTF. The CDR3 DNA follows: TGTGCCAGCAGCGCCGAGCGCCCACAGGGGCCCGCGGCAAGCTACACCTTC.

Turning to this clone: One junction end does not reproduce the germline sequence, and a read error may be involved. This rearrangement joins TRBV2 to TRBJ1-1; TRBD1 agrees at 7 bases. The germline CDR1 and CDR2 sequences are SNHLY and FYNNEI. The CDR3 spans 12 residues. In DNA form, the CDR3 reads TGTGCCAGCAGAGAAGACAGGGCTGAAGCTTTCTTT. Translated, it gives CASREDRAEAFF.

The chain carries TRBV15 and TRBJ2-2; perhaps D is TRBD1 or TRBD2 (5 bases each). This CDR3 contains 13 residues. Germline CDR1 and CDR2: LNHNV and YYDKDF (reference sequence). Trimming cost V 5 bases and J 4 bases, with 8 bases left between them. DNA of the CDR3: TGTGCCACCAGCGCCGGGACCACCGGGGAGCTGTTTTTT. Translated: CATSAGTTGELFF.

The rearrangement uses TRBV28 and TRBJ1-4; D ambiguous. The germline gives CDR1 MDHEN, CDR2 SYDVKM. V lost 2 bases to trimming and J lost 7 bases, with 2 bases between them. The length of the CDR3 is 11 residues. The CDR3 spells CASSLGEKLFF. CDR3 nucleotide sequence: TGTGCCAGCAGTTTAGGTGAAAAACTGTTTTTT. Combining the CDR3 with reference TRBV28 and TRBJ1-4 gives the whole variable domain DVKVTQSSRYLVKRTGEKVFLECVQDMDHENMFWYRQDPGLGLRLIYFSYDVKMKEKGDIPEGYSVSREKKERFSLILESASTNQTSMYLCASSLGEKLFFGSGTQLSVL.

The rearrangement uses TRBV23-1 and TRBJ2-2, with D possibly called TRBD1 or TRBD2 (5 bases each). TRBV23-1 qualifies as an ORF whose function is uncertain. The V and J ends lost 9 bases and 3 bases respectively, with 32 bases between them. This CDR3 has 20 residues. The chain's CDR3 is CASRIIRDGHGTLDTGELFF. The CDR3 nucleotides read TGCGCCAGTCGAATCATCCGGGACGGCCATGGAACATTGGACACCGGGGAGCTGTTTTTT.

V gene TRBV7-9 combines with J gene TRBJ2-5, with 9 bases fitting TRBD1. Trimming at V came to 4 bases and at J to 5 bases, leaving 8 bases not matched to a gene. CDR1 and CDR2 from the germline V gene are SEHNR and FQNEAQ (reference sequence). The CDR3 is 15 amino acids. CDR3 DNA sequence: TGTGCCAGCAGCTGGGGACAGGGCCGAGCGGAGACCCAGTACTTC. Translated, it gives CASSWGQGRAETQYF.

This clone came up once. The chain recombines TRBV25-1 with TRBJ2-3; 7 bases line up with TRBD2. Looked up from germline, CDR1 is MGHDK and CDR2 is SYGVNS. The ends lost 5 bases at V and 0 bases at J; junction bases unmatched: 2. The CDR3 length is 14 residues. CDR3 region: CASSKLASTDTQYF. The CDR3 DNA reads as TGTGCCAGCAGTAAACTAGCGAGCACAGATACGCAGTATTTT.